What follows describes a single TCR beta chain. This specimen comes from a study of metastatic and nonmetastatic thyroid tumors. Looking at the study overall: Repertoire comparisons spanned blood and tumor or nodule tissue from malignant and benign thyroid patients.

Through MiXCR, TCRdb re-clonotyped the PCR reads. The sample consists of 70,000 or so clones, approximately 14% of them appearing once. Every patient underwent thyroid surgery untreated. Trimming took 10 bases from V and 7 from J; bases not matched to a gene: 17. Germline V gene data show CDR1 as SGHDT and CDR2 as YYEEEE. CDR3 length equals 17 residues. The TCR originated in a male donor with papillary thyroid cancer or a benign thyroid nodule (not recorded which). Some clones in this sample may be carry-over from other donors' samples. The V and J genes are TRBV5-6 and TRBJ2-3; TRBD2 matches at 14 bases. What was sequenced was blood. The CDR3 sequence: CAGGTSGGRLGINTQYF. The CDR3 DNA is TGTGCCGGAGGGACTAGCGGGGGCCGATTAGGGATAAATACGCAGTATTTT.